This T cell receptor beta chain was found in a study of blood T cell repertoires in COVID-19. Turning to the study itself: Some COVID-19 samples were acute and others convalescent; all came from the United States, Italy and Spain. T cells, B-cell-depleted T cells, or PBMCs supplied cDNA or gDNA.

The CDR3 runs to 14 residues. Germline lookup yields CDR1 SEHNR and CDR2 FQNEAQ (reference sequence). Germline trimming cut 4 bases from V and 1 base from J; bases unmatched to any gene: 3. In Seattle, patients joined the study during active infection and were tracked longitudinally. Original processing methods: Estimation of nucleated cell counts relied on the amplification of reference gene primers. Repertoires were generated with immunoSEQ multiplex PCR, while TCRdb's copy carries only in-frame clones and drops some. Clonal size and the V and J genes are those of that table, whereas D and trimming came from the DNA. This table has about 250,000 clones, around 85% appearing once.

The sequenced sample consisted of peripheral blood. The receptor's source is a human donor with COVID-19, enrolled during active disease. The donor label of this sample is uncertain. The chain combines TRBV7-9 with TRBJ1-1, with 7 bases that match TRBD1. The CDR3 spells CASSSPGGNTEAFF. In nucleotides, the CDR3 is TGTGCCAGCAGCTCTCCAGGGGGGAACACTGAAGCTTTCTTT.